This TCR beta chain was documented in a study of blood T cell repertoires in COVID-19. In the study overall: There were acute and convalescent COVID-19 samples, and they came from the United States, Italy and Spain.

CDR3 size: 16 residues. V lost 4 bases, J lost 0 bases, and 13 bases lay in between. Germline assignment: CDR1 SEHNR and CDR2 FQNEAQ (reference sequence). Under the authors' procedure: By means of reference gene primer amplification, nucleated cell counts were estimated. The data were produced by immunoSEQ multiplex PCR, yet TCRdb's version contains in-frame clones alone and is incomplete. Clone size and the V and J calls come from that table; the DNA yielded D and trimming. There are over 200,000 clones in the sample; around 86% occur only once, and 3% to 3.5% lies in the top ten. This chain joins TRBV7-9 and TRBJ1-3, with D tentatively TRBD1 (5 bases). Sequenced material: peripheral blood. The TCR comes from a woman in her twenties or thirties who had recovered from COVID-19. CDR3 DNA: TGTGCCAGCAGCTGGACACCCGCGAACTCTGGAAACACCATATATTTT. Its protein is CASSWTPANSGNTIYF.